Listed below are T cell receptor beta chains from one sample, sequenced in a study of post-analysis software for immune sequencing data. TCRdb processed the PCR reads anew with MiXCR; each CDR3 protein has one entry. The table includes under 200,000 distinct CDR3 sequences, about 37% detected once. The sequencing here drew on blood, taken after autologous hematopoietic stem cell transplantation. These receptor sequences come from a girl aged 5-17 years with multiple sclerosis. CDR3s include the opening cysteine and the closing phenylalanine or tryptophan. The D gene is left open where the match is weak. Only part of the rows carry a size: once, few, many, or a class if the clone is expanded.

d_call: .
clone_size: .
v_call: TRBV21-1
j_call: TRBJ2-1
cdr3_aa: CASSPPVRDRVYNEQFF
cdr3_nt: TGTGCCAGCAGCCCCCCCGTCCGGGACAGAGTTTACAATGAGCAGTTCTTC

d_call: TRBD1
clone_size: many
v_call: TRBV5-1
j_call: TRBJ1-6
cdr3_aa: CASSGDREGTSNSPLHF
cdr3_nt: TGCGCCAGCAGCGGGGACAGGGAAGGAACCTCTAATTCACCCCTCCACTTT

d_call: TRBD2
clone_size: .
v_call: TRBV7-2
j_call: TRBJ2-2
cdr3_aa: CASSSPTPGLAGGELFF
cdr3_nt: TGTGCCAGCAGCTCGCCTACTCCGGGACTAGCGGGGGGGGAGCTGTTTTTT

d_call: .
clone_size: few
v_call: TRBV29-1
j_call: TRBJ1-2
cdr3_aa: CSVEGRDGYTF
cdr3_nt: TGCAGCGTTGAGGGCAGGGATGGCTACACCTTC

d_call: .
clone_size: .
v_call: TRBV7-9
j_call: TRBJ1-2
cdr3_aa: CASRQVYSDGYTF
cdr3_nt: TGTGCCAGCCGACAGGTATATTCAGATGGCTACACCTTC

d_call: TRBD2
clone_size: few
v_call: TRBV9
j_call: TRBJ2-3
cdr3_aa: CASSPSGGDTQYF
cdr3_nt: TGTGCCAGCAGCCCTAGCGGGGGAGATACGCAGTATTTT

d_call: .
clone_size: .
v_call: TRBV2
j_call: TRBJ2-2
cdr3_aa: CASSEGTTNTGELFF
cdr3_nt: TGTGCCAGCAGTGAAGGGACAACCAACACCGGGGAGCTGTTTTTT

d_call: .
clone_size: .
v_call: TRBV12-3/TRBV12-4
j_call: TRBJ2-3
cdr3_aa: CASSSLDTQYF
cdr3_nt: TGTGCCAGCAGTTCCCTGGATACGCAGTATTTT

d_call: TRBD2
clone_size: few
v_call: TRBV3-1
j_call: TRBJ2-7
cdr3_aa: CASSQAGLAHYEQYF
cdr3_nt: TGTGCCAGCAGCCAAGCTGGACTAGCACATTACGAGCAGTACTTC

d_call: .
clone_size: .
v_call: TRBV7-9
j_call: TRBJ2-3
cdr3_aa: CASSPRQQSSTDTQYF
cdr3_nt: TGTGCCAGCAGCCCCCGACAGCAATCTAGCACAGATACGCAGTATTTT

d_call: TRBD2
clone_size: few
v_call: TRBV11-3
j_call: TRBJ2-1
cdr3_aa: CASSRAGGSNEQFF
cdr3_nt: TGTGCCAGCAGCCGAGCGGGAGGCAGCAATGAGCAGTTCTTC

d_call: .
clone_size: few
v_call: TRBV12-3/TRBV12-4
j_call: TRBJ2-2
cdr3_aa: CASSLKPTGELFF
cdr3_nt: TGTGCCAGCAGTTTAAAACCCACCGGGGAGCTGTTTTTT

d_call: .
clone_size: many
v_call: TRBV12-3/TRBV12-4
j_call: TRBJ1-5
cdr3_aa: CASSPEAGAQPQHF
cdr3_nt: TGTGCCAGCAGTCCCGAGGCGGGGGCTCAGCCCCAGCATTTT

d_call: .
clone_size: few
v_call: TRBV27
j_call: TRBJ1-2
cdr3_aa: CASGGQAGYTF
cdr3_nt: TGTGCCAGCGGCGGGCAGGCGGGCTACACCTTC

d_call: .
clone_size: .
v_call: TRBV12-1
j_call: TRBJ2-7
cdr3_aa: CASSSFEGRDRGRHEQYF
cdr3_nt: TGTGCCAGCAGCTCTTTTGAAGGTCGGGACAGGGGGCGTCACGAGCAGTACTTC

d_call: TRBD2
clone_size: few
v_call: TRBV20-1
j_call: TRBJ2-1
cdr3_aa: CSARTSGGHNEQFF
cdr3_nt: TGCAGTGCTAGGACTAGCGGGGGCCACAATGAGCAGTTCTTC

d_call: .
clone_size: .
v_call: TRBV18
j_call: TRBJ2-5
cdr3_aa: CASSPMETQYF
cdr3_nt: TGTGCCAGCTCACCAATGGAGACCCAGTACTTC

d_call: TRBD1
clone_size: .
v_call: TRBV29-1
j_call: TRBJ2-5
cdr3_aa: CSGGKQGMGETQYF
cdr3_nt: TGCAGCGGCGGAAAACAGGGGATGGGAGAGACCCAGTACTTC

d_call: .
clone_size: many
v_call: TRBV6-5
j_call: TRBJ2-1
cdr3_aa: CASSYSGLARDNEQFF
cdr3_nt: TGTGCCAGCAGTTACTCGGGATTAGCGCGGGACAATGAGCAGTTCTTC

d_call: .
clone_size: .
v_call: TRBV5-1
j_call: TRBJ1-1
cdr3_aa: CASSGGVPNTEAFF
cdr3_nt: TGCGCCAGCAGCGGGGGGGTACCGAACACTGAAGCTTTCTTT

d_call: TRBD2
clone_size: .
v_call: TRBV25-1
j_call: TRBJ2-5
cdr3_aa: CASSGTSGTRETQYF
cdr3_nt: TGTGCCAGCAGTGGTACTAGCGGGACCCGAGAGACCCAGTACTTC

d_call: .
clone_size: many
v_call: TRBV7-2
j_call: TRBJ1-6
cdr3_aa: CASSSRLGALHF
cdr3_nt: TGTGCCAGCAGCTCACGCTTAGGGGCCCTCCACTTT

d_call: TRBD1
clone_size: many
v_call: TRBV4-3
j_call: TRBJ1-1
cdr3_aa: CASSQVGPHLGQGNTEAFF
cdr3_nt: TGCGCCAGCAGCCAAGTGGGTCCTCACCTAGGACAGGGGAACACTGAAGCTTTCTTT

d_call: TRBD2
clone_size: .
v_call: TRBV7-2
j_call: TRBJ2-7
cdr3_aa: CASQREATTSYEQYF
cdr3_nt: TGTGCCAGCCAGCGGGAGGCCACAACCTCCTACGAGCAGTACTTC

d_call: .
clone_size: many
v_call: TRBV10-3
j_call: TRBJ2-7
cdr3_aa: CAISEKRLGDGREQYF
cdr3_nt: TGTGCCATCAGTGAGAAGAGGTTAGGGGACGGACGCGAGCAGTACTTC

d_call: TRBD2
clone_size: .
v_call: TRBV5-1
j_call: TRBJ2-3
cdr3_aa: CASRTSGRPDTRYF
cdr3_nt: TGCGCCAGCCGGACTAGCGGGAGGCCAGATACGCGGTATTTT

d_call: TRBD2
clone_size: .
v_call: TRBV27
j_call: TRBJ2-3
cdr3_aa: CASSLSGQREDIKADTQYF
cdr3_nt: TGTGCCAGCAGTTTAAGCGGGCAGCGGGAGGACATAAAGGCAGATACGCAGTATTTT

d_call: .
clone_size: .
v_call: TRBV10-3
j_call: TRBJ2-7
cdr3_aa: CAISESRGPGVFDEQYF
cdr3_nt: TGTGCCATCAGTGAGTCTAGGGGACCGGGTGTGTTCGACGAGCAGTACTTC

d_call: TRBD2
clone_size: few
v_call: TRBV6-5
j_call: TRBJ2-3
cdr3_aa: CASSYMLAGSTDTQYF
cdr3_nt: TGTGCCAGCAGTTACATGCTAGCGGGAAGCACAGATACGCAGTATTTT

d_call: .
clone_size: .
v_call: TRBV3-1
j_call: TRBJ1-5
cdr3_aa: CASSQGGGRDQPQHF
cdr3_nt: TGTGCCAGCAGCCAAGGCGGGGGGCGAGATCAGCCCCAGCATTTT

d_call: .
clone_size: .
v_call: TRBV27
j_call: TRBJ2-1
cdr3_aa: CATTRLVSGKYNEQFF
cdr3_nt: TGTGCCACGACCCGCCTAGTCAGCGGAAAATACAATGAGCAGTTCTTC

d_call: .
clone_size: .
v_call: TRBV28
j_call: TRBJ1-3
cdr3_aa: CASSFSRGNTIYF
cdr3_nt: TGTGCCAGCAGTTTTAGCAGGGGAAACACCATATATTTT

d_call: .
clone_size: .
v_call: TRBV7-2
j_call: TRBJ2-5
cdr3_aa: CASSSLGRVTRETQYF
cdr3_nt: TGTGCCAGCAGCTCCCTGGGGAGAGTGACTCGAGAGACCCAGTACTTC

d_call: .
clone_size: many
v_call: TRBV20-1
j_call: TRBJ2-5
cdr3_aa: CSASRWGQETQYF
cdr3_nt: TGCAGTGCTAGCCGATGGGGGCAAGAGACCCAGTACTTC

d_call: TRBD2
clone_size: few
v_call: TRBV9
j_call: TRBJ2-3
cdr3_aa: CASSVTGLAADTQYF
cdr3_nt: TGTGCCAGCAGCGTCACGGGACTAGCGGCAGATACGCAGTATTTT

d_call: TRBD1
clone_size: few
v_call: TRBV20-1
j_call: TRBJ2-7
cdr3_aa: CSATGTGSWYEQYF
cdr3_nt: TGCAGTGCGACCGGGACAGGGTCCTGGTACGAGCAGTACTTC

d_call: .
clone_size: .
v_call: TRBV18
j_call: TRBJ1-2
cdr3_aa: CASSPATGTNYGYTF
cdr3_nt: TGTGCCAGCTCACCAGCAACGGGAACGAACTATGGCTACACCTTC

d_call: .
clone_size: .
v_call: TRBV28
j_call: TRBJ2-5
cdr3_aa: CASSSPGYSFEKYF
cdr3_nt: TGTGCCAGCAGTTCCCCGGGGTATTCCTTCGAAAAGTACTTC

d_call: .
clone_size: .
v_call: TRBV20-1
j_call: TRBJ2-5
cdr3_aa: CSAPIVEETQYF
cdr3_nt: TGCAGTGCTCCTATAGTCGAAGAGACCCAGTACTTC

d_call: .
clone_size: .
v_call: TRBV4-3
j_call: TRBJ1-5
cdr3_aa: CASRAPQESGPQHF
cdr3_nt: TGCGCCAGCAGGGCCCCCCAGGAAAGTGGGCCCCAGCATTTT

d_call: TRBD2
clone_size: .
v_call: TRBV20-1
j_call: TRBJ2-5
cdr3_aa: CSARSPGRAGAQETQYF
cdr3_nt: TGCAGTGCTAGGTCCCCGGGACGAGCGGGGGCCCAAGAGACCCAGTACTTC

d_call: .
clone_size: .
v_call: TRBV7-6
j_call: TRBJ2-1
cdr3_aa: CASSLGSLRDPVYNEQFF
cdr3_nt: TGTGCCAGCAGCTTAGGGTCTCTGCGGGACCCTGTTTACAATGAGCAGTTCTTC

d_call: .
clone_size: .
v_call: TRBV6-5
j_call: TRBJ2-7
cdr3_aa: CASSSPSPFSYEQYF
cdr3_nt: TGTGCCAGCAGTTCACCTTCACCGTTTTCCTACGAGCAGTACTTC

d_call: TRBD2
clone_size: few
v_call: TRBV9
j_call: TRBJ2-1
cdr3_aa: CASSGPGLAASSYNEQFF
cdr3_nt: TGTGCCAGCAGCGGCCCGGGACTAGCGGCTAGCTCCTACAATGAGCAGTTCTTC

d_call: .
clone_size: .
v_call: TRBV25-1
j_call: TRBJ1-1
cdr3_aa: CASGVGAGTEAFF
cdr3_nt: TGTGCCAGCGGGGTAGGGGCGGGCACTGAAGCTTTCTTT

d_call: .
clone_size: few
v_call: TRBV7-9
j_call: TRBJ2-7
cdr3_aa: CASSLTDTFYEQYF
cdr3_nt: TGTGCCAGCAGCTTAACGGACACTTTCTACGAGCAGTACTTC

d_call: .
clone_size: .
v_call: TRBV20-1
j_call: TRBJ2-1
cdr3_aa: CSTGLQGNEQFF
cdr3_nt: TGCAGTACTGGACTTCAGGGGAATGAGCAGTTCTTC

d_call: TRBD2
clone_size: few
v_call: TRBV11-3
j_call: TRBJ2-3
cdr3_aa: CASSPPGTSGDTQYF
cdr3_nt: TGTGCCAGCAGCCCCCCCGGGACTAGCGGTGATACGCAGTATTTT

d_call: TRBD1
clone_size: few
v_call: TRBV20-1
j_call: TRBJ1-5
cdr3_aa: CSARGPRGSQPQHF
cdr3_nt: TGCAGTGCTAGAGGACCCAGGGGGAGTCAGCCCCAGCATTTT

d_call: .
clone_size: .
v_call: TRBV29-1
j_call: TRBJ2-1
cdr3_aa: CSVERDSYNEQFF
cdr3_nt: TGCAGCGTTGAACGGGATTCCTACAATGAGCAGTTCTTC

d_call: .
clone_size: .
v_call: TRBV6-1
j_call: TRBJ1-4
cdr3_aa: CASSGSRFEKLFF
cdr3_nt: TGTGCCAGCAGTGGATCACGGTTTGAAAAACTGTTTTTT

d_call: .
clone_size: many
v_call: TRBV7-9
j_call: TRBJ2-3
cdr3_aa: CASSLGGVTDTQYF
cdr3_nt: TGTGCCAGCAGCTTAGGGGGAGTGACAGATACGCAGTATTTT

d_call: .
clone_size: many
v_call: TRBV7-2
j_call: TRBJ1-1
cdr3_aa: CASSLESLRGGAFF
cdr3_nt: TGTGCCAGCAGCTTAGAGTCCCTCCGAGGGGGAGCTTTCTTT

d_call: .
clone_size: .
v_call: TRBV15
j_call: TRBJ1-2
cdr3_aa: CATSDGTTYGYTF
cdr3_nt: TGTGCCACCAGCGATGGGACAACGTATGGCTACACCTTC

d_call: TRBD1
clone_size: .
v_call: TRBV5-1
j_call: TRBJ1-1
cdr3_aa: CASATGVENTEAFF
cdr3_nt: TGCGCCAGCGCGACAGGGGTTGAGAACACTGAAGCTTTCTTT

d_call: TRBD2
clone_size: few
v_call: TRBV20-1
j_call: TRBJ2-1
cdr3_aa: CSVKILGGGLYNEQFF
cdr3_nt: TGCAGTGTCAAGATACTGGGGGGGGGACTTTACAATGAGCAGTTCTTC

d_call: TRBD1
clone_size: few
v_call: TRBV11-2
j_call: TRBJ2-5
cdr3_aa: CASSQSAQGAETQYF
cdr3_nt: TGTGCCAGCAGCCAGTCGGCGCAGGGGGCAGAGACCCAGTACTTC

d_call: .
clone_size: .
v_call: TRBV7-9
j_call: TRBJ2-1
cdr3_aa: CASSLSEQGVNEQFF
cdr3_nt: TGTGCCAGCAGCTTAAGTGAACAGGGCGTCAATGAGCAGTTCTTC

d_call: .
clone_size: .
v_call: TRBV29-1
j_call: TRBJ2-7
cdr3_aa: CSVGNWGRGQYF
cdr3_nt: TGCAGCGTTGGGAACTGGGGTCGAGGGCAGTACTTC

d_call: .
clone_size: .
v_call: TRBV3-1
j_call: TRBJ1-4
cdr3_aa: CASSPGPLANEKLFF
cdr3_nt: TGTGCCAGCAGCCCTGGCCCTCTGGCTAATGAAAAACTGTTTTTT